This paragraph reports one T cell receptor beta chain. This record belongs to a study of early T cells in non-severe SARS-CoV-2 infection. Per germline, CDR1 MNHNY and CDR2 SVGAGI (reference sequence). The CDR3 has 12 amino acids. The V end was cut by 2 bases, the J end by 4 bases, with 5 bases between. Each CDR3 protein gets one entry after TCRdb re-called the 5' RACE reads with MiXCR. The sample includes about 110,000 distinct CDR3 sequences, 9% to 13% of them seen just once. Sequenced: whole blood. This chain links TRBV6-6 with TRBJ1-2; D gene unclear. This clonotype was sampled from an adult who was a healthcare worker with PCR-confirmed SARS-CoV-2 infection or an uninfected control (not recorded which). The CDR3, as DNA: TGTGCCAGCAGTTACCATGGCTATGGCTACACCTTC. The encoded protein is CASSYHGYGYTF.